This TCR beta chain was captured in a study of T-cell reconstitution after alpha-beta-depleted transplantation in children. Study-level findings and limits: From newly produced T cells came most of the T-cell counts and diversity one year after transplant. Surviving recipient T cells and thymic progenitors accounted for the high day-60 TCRbeta diversity observed in some patients. Alpha-beta T cells about two months after transplant reportedly derived from several hundred expanded graft clones.

As concerns this clonotype: Its antigen is undetermined.

Unique molecular identifiers were used in preparing the TCRbeta library. MiXCR, run by TCRdb on the PCR reads, gives a single entry per CDR3 protein. Counted here are tens of thousands of distinct CDR3 sequences, 15% to 20% occurring once; the ten biggest clones make up approximately 55%. Germline V CDR1 and CDR2: KGHDR, SFDVKD. This CDR3 comprises 12 residues. Trimming cost V 3 bases and J 4 bases, with 6 bases left between them. The chain combines TRBV24-1 with TRBJ2-7; D gene uncertain. The sequencing here drew on PBMCs, mostly from graft donor cells, taken 360 days after TCRalphabeta/CD19-depleted stem cell transplant. The receptor's source is a male patient between 2 and 9 years old who had a stem cell transplant for acute lymphoblastic leukemia, so the T cells may come from the graft donor. The CDR3 nucleotides are TGTGCCACCAGTGATCCTTCTTACGAGCAGTACTTC. Protein product: CATSDPSYEQYF.